The clone carrying this T cell receptor (beta chain) has more than one count but fewer than ten. Its antigen is not identified. This CDR3 comprises 16 residues. The V and J ends lost 5 bases and 7 bases respectively, with 23 bases between them. The germline gives CDR1 SGHTA, CDR2 FQGNSA. Each CDR3 protein is one row after TCRdb ran MiXCR on the reads. The data hold tens of thousands of distinct CDR3 sequences, with about 39% observed a single time. This record comes from a study of T cell repertoires in cytomegalovirus infection. Study background: Both a matching HLA type and CMV infection were indicated by public TCR beta signatures. Study observations and caveats: HLA-C-restricted CMV clonotypes gave the most frequent clonotype in two of eight donors. Summed frequency of shared TCR beta families picked out CMV carriers who also had the relevant HLA.

This clonotype was obtained from a human donor in good health (CMV status not recorded). Some clones in this sample may be carry-over from other donors' samples. The genes are TRBV7-2 and TRBJ1-2; D is possibly TRBD1 (6 bases). This specimen consisted of CD8+ T cells from cultured PBMCs, obtained from culture after CMV antigen stimulation. The CDR3 is CASSPKAQGSLGGYTF. CDR3 nucleotide sequence: TGTGCCAGCAGCCCCAAGGCTCAGGGGTCGTTAGGTGGCTACACCTTC.